The rows below give T cell receptor beta chains drawn from one sample of a study of blood T cell repertoires in COVID-19. The data were produced by immunoSEQ multiplex PCR, yet TCRdb's version contains in-frame clones alone and is incomplete. Altogether 140,000 to 150,000 clones are present, 65% to 85% being singletons, with the ten largest covering 13%. The source material was peripheral blood. The origin of the receptors is a man aged 55 to 70 with active or convalescent COVID-19. Each CDR3 is given with its conserved first and last residue. D genes are given only for firm matches. Clone size appears in some rows only: once, few, many, or a class for an expanded clone.

CDR3 protein	CDR3 DNA	clone size	D gene	V gene	J gene
CASSNAPGQGNIVNTEAFF	TGTGCCAGCAGCAACGCACCGGGACAGGGGAATATTGTGAACACTGAAGCTTTCTTT	-	TRBD1	TRBV6-2/TRBV6-3	TRBJ1-1
CASSEGVRQYF	TGTGCCAGCAGTGAGGGGGTAAGGCAGTACTTC	-	-	TRBV12-3/TRBV12-4	TRBJ2-7
CASSPSPEAAQYF	TGCGCCAGCAGCCCGTCTCCTGAGGCTGCACAGTACTTC	-	-	TRBV5-1	TRBJ2-7
CASSQSGTSGSGDTQYF	TGCGCCAGCAGCCAATCGGGGACTAGCGGGAGTGGAGATACGCAGTATTTT	-	TRBD2	TRBV4-3	TRBJ2-3
CASRKRQDSYNEQFF	TGTGCCAGCAGAAAACGACAGGACTCCTACAATGAGCAGTTCTTC	-	-	TRBV7-2	TRBJ2-1
CASSLIGGRAPDTQYF	TGTGCCAGCAGCTTAATAGGCGGGAGGGCACCAGATACGCAGTATTTT	once	TRBD2	TRBV7-3	TRBJ2-3
CASSLKRGLATCPEAFF	TGCGCCAGCAGCCTAAAACGAGGGCTGGCGACGTGCCCTGAAGCTTTCTTT	-	-	TRBV4-1	TRBJ1-1
CASNLQGVGTGELFF	TGTGCCAGCAATTTACAGGGGGTGGGCACCGGGGAGCTGTTTTTT	-	TRBD1	TRBV28	TRBJ2-2
CASSVGTSGYEQYF	TGTGCCAGCAGCGTCGGGACTAGTGGCTACGAGCAGTACTTC	-	TRBD2	TRBV9	TRBJ2-7
CSVENSQETQYF	TGCAGCGTTGAAAACAGCCAAGAGACCCAGTACTTC	-	-	TRBV29-1	TRBJ2-5
CASSYINYGYTF	TGTGCCAGCAGTTACATAAACTATGGCTACACCTTC	-	-	TRBV6-2/TRBV6-3	TRBJ1-2
CASSPGQGNGELFF	TGTGCCAGCAGCCCGGGACAGGGGAACGGGGAGCTGTTTTTT	-	TRBD1	TRBV11-3	TRBJ2-2
CATARGAGNQPQHF	TGTGCCACCGCCCGGGGGGCTGGCAATCAGCCCCAGCATTTT	few	-	TRBV19	TRBJ1-5
CASRENQGSGAFF	TGTGCCAGCAGAGAAAATCAGGGGAGTGGAGCTTTCTTT	-	-	TRBV2	TRBJ1-1
CATTGTGEIKNYGYTF	TGTGCCACTACCGGGACAGGGGAAATAAAGAACTATGGCTACACCTTC	-	TRBD1	TRBV28	TRBJ1-2
CASSRRTSASGNTIYF	TGTGCCAGCAGTCGGAGGACGAGCGCCTCTGGAAACACCATATATTTT	once	-	TRBV6-2/TRBV6-3	TRBJ1-3
CAISLAGGTDTQYF	TGTGCCATCAGTTTAGCGGGCGGCACAGATACGCAGTATTTT	-	TRBD2	TRBV10-3	TRBJ2-3
CASRLLAGVGETQYF	TGTGCCAGTAGACTACTAGCGGGAGTTGGAGAGACCCAGTACTTC	-	TRBD2	TRBV19	TRBJ2-5
CASSLGQGFRQPQHF	TGTGCCAGCAGTTTAGGGCAGGGGTTCAGACAGCCCCAGCATTTT	-	-	TRBV28	TRBJ1-5
CASSQASYNEQFF	TGTGCCAGCAGCCAAGCTAGCTACAATGAGCAGTTCTTC	-	-	TRBV4-2	TRBJ2-1
CASSLGTGRSPLHF	TGTGCCAGCAGCTTAGGGACAGGGCGCTCACCCCTCCACTTT	-	TRBD1	TRBV7-3	TRBJ1-6
CASSYAQGRGNSPLHF	TGTGCCAGCAGTTACGCACAGGGAAGAGGGAATTCACCCCTCCACTTT	-	-	TRBV6-6	TRBJ1-6
CASSPIISVGLYSGYTF	TGTGCCAGCAGCCCGATTATAAGCGTAGGCCTTTATAGTGGCTACACCTTC	-	-	TRBV7-2	TRBJ1-2
CASSPSGAKETQYF	TGTGCCAGCAGCCCCAGCGGAGCAAAAGAGACCCAGTACTTC	-	-	TRBV11-3	TRBJ2-5
CASSPLAGGPYEQYF	TGTGCCAGCAGCCCATTAGCGGGAGGGCCATACGAGCAGTACTTC	once	TRBD2	TRBV11-2	TRBJ2-7
CASSRQGANTGELFF	TGTGCCAGCAGCCGACAGGGGGCGAACACCGGGGAGCTGTTTTTT	-	TRBD1	TRBV11-1	TRBJ2-2